The clone carrying this T cell receptor (beta chain) was observed many times. The antigen remains unidentified. This specimen belongs to a study of neurological immune-mediated disorders. The making of cDNA relied on 5'RACE with 10-nucleotide random UMIs. A single run covered 15-18 subjects with over 190 million TCR-beta sequences. In TCRdb, the 5' RACE reads were re-called with MiXCR into one record per CDR3 protein. The profile shows under 75,000 distinct CDR3 sequences, roughly 4.9% of them singletons. The germline gives CDR1 SGHNT, CDR2 YENEEA. The CDR3 totals 13 residues. Trimming took 5 bases from V and 6 from J, leaving 14 bases between them. The unsorted libraries were produced from 2 million PBMCs held at -80 C. Points from the study as a whole: Neither clinical nor MRI features were found to be associated with the multiple sclerosis repertoire cluster.

The rearrangement uses TRBV11-3 and TRBJ2-7, with D possibly matching TRBD1 (5 bases). Specimen: PBMCs. This clonotype was sampled from a human donor with multiple sclerosis. The donor label of this sample is uncertain. The CDR3 protein is CASSRTRAGEQYF. The CDR3 DNA is TGTGCCAGCAGCCGAACCAGGGCTGGCGAGCAGTACTTC. Variable domain in full (rest from reference TRBV11-3 and TRBJ2-7): EAGVVQSPRYKIIEKKQPVAFWCNPISGHNTLYWYLQNLGQGPELLIRYENEEAVDDSQLPKDRFSAERLKGVDSTLKIQPAELGDSAVYLCASSRTRAGEQYFGPGTRLTVT.